These T cell receptor beta chains were read from a single sample in a study of T cell responses to AZD1222 COVID-19 vaccine. Generated by immunoSEQ multiplex PCR, the TCRdb table keeps only in-frame clones and is missing some. The repertoire holds 150,000 to 200,000 clones, with 80% to 90% as singletons. Material: peripheral blood, obtained on day 0 of AZD1222 vaccination. Receptor source: an adult in good health. Both conserved end residues are part of each CDR3. The D gene is left open where the match is weak. Clone size is stated in some rows and not others, as once, few, many or a class when expanded.

V gene,clone size,J gene,D gene,CDR3 DNA,CDR3 protein
TRBV12-3/TRBV12-4,NA,TRBJ1-2,NA,TGTGCCAGCACCCTAGGGGGGGACTATGGCTACACCTTC,CASTLGGDYGYTF
TRBV19,NA,TRBJ1-2,NA,TGTGCCAGTAGTATGGGGGGTTTAGGCGGCTACACCTTC,CASSMGGLGGYTF
TRBV19,NA,TRBJ2-7,TRBD1,TGTGCCAGTAGTTCCCAACAGGGACAGGGTCTCTACGAGCAGTACTTC,CASSSQQGQGLYEQYF
TRBV27,NA,TRBJ1-6,NA,TGTGCCAGCAGGATGGGCAGGGAGTCACCCCTCCACTTT,CASRMGRESPLHF
TRBV6-5,NA,TRBJ1-5,NA,TGTGCCAGCAGTTCAAATCAGCCCCAGCATTTT,CASSSNQPQHF
TRBV7-9,NA,TRBJ2-3,TRBD2,TGTGCCAGCAGCATATTAGCGGGGGGCACAGATACGCAGTATTTT,CASSILAGGTDTQYF
TRBV7-7,few,TRBJ2-2,NA,TGTGCTAGCAGCTTAACCCCACAGGGTGGGAACGGGGAGCTGTTTTTT,CASSLTPQGGNGELFF
TRBV10-3,NA,TRBJ1-2,TRBD1,TGTGCCATCAGTGAGGCGACCGGGACAGCCTATGGCTACACCTTC,CAISEATGTAYGYTF
TRBV5-6,NA,TRBJ1-2,NA,TGTGCCAGCAGCTTTACGACGGGGCGGGGTGGCTACACCTTC,CASSFTTGRGGYTF
TRBV30,NA,TRBJ2-5,NA,TGTGCCTGGAGTGTAGCCCCGGTGGGAGAGACCCAGTACTTC,CAWSVAPVGETQYF
TRBV28,NA,TRBJ1-5,NA,TGTGCCAGCAGCCGCAGGTCCGGGGTTAGCAATCAGCCCCAGCATTTT,CASSRRSGVSNQPQHF
TRBV7-2,NA,TRBJ1-2,NA,TGTGCCAGCAGCTTAGAGTCACAGAACTATGGCTACACCTTC,CASSLESQNYGYTF
TRBV30,NA,TRBJ1-1,NA,TGTGCCTGGAGGCTCCCCTGGGGGGGCACTGAAGCTTTCTTT,CAWRLPWGGTEAFF
TRBV4-3,NA,TRBJ1-1,NA,TGCGCCAGCAGCCAGTACCGGGACACCGGGACTGAAGCTTTCTTT,CASSQYRDTGTEAFF
TRBV24-1,NA,TRBJ2-5,TRBD2,TGTGCCACCAGTGATTTGCGGGAGGGCCCTGGGGAGACCCAGTACTTC,CATSDLREGPGETQYF
TRBV28,NA,TRBJ1-6,NA,TGTGCCAGCAGTTTAGAACAGGATAATTCACCCCTCCACTTT,CASSLEQDNSPLHF
TRBV28,NA,TRBJ1-2,NA,TGTGCCAGCAGAAAACCGACAGGACCCTATGGCTACACCTTC,CASRKPTGPYGYTF
TRBV28,NA,TRBJ1-4,NA,TGTGCCGTAACTGAGGGACACACAGTAAGCAAACTGTTTTTT,CAVTEGHTVSKLFF
TRBV21-1,NA,TRBJ2-3,NA,TGTGCCAGCAGCCACCGACCGGGACAGGGTACCACAGATACGCAGTATTTT,CASSHRPGQGTTDTQYF
TRBV9,NA,TRBJ1-6,NA,TGTGCCAGCAGCCCACGACAGAGCTCCTATAATTCACCCCTCCACTTT,CASSPRQSSYNSPLHF
TRBV5-1,NA,TRBJ2-2,TRBD2,TGCGCCAGCAGCCCAACCCTAGCGGGAGGGCTCACCGGGGAGCTGTTTTTT,CASSPTLAGGLTGELFF
TRBV6-5,few,TRBJ1-3,NA,TGTGCCAGCAGTTACTCGAAGGGGAGTGACACCATATATTTT,CASSYSKGSDTIYF
TRBV18,NA,TRBJ1-3,NA,TGTGCCAGCTCACCCCCGGGACTCGGGGGAAACACCATATATTTT,CASSPPGLGGNTIYF
TRBV28,NA,TRBJ1-3,NA,TGTGCCAGCAACCCGGGACCGCTATCTGGAAACACCATATATTTT,CASNPGPLSGNTIYF
TRBV9,NA,TRBJ1-3,NA,TGTGCCAGCAGCGTAGCCGTCAGAGGTGTAAACACCATATATTTT,CASSVAVRGVNTIYF
TRBV7-7,few,TRBJ2-5,NA,TGTGCTAGCAGCCCGGATATCGGGGGTAGAGAGACCCAGTACTTC,CASSPDIGGRETQYF
TRBV27,NA,TRBJ2-1,TRBD2,TGTGCCAGCAAGCGGGGGAGCTCCTACAATGAGCAGTTCTTC,CASKRGSSYNEQFF
TRBV11-2,NA,TRBJ1-2,TRBD1,TGTGCCAGCAGCTTAGTACAGGGGCTGGCGTCCTATGGCTACACCTTC,CASSLVQGLASYGYTF
TRBV19,NA,TRBJ1-6,NA,TGTGCCAGTAGTATAGGAGGAGACAGTAATTCACCCCTCCACTTT,CASSIGGDSNSPLHF
TRBV15,once,TRBJ1-3,NA,TGTGCCACCAGCAGAGATCGGCAGGGAACTGGAAACACCATATATTTT,CATSRDRQGTGNTIYF